The rows below give T cell receptor beta chains drawn from one sample of a study of blood T cell repertoires in COVID-19. Clones were read by immunoSEQ multiplex PCR, and TCRdb kept only the in-frame ones, dropping some. The table records some 80,000 clones, 84% of them present only once. The sample was peripheral blood. The receptors shown here come from a woman between 45 and 65 years old with acute or convalescent COVID-19. Both conserved end residues are part of each CDR3. D genes are given only for firm matches. The size field is filled for only some rows; it gives once, few, many or a size class.

J gene	V gene	clone size	D gene	CDR3 DNA	CDR3 protein
TRBJ2-3	TRBV5-1	NA	TRBD1	TGCGCCAGCAGCACGGACAGGGGCCCCCGCACAGATACGCAGTATTTT	CASSTDRGPRTDTQYF
TRBJ1-1	TRBV2	few	NA	TGTGCCCCCGAGGGCTCCGAGGAAACTTTCTTT	CAPEGSEETFF
TRBJ2-1	TRBV27	NA	NA	TGTGCCAGCAGTTCCGCGACTAGGGCGGGATACAATGAGCAGTTCTTC	CASSSATRAGYNEQFF
TRBJ2-4	TRBV4-1	NA	TRBD1	TGCGCCAGCAGCCACGGGACAGGGGGCGAGACGAGGGCCAAAAACATTCAGTACTTC	CASSHGTGGETRAKNIQYF
TRBJ1-1	TRBV10-3	NA	TRBD1	TGTGCCACCGGACAGGGGAACACTGAAGCTTTCTTT	CATGQGNTEAFF
TRBJ2-1	TRBV9	NA	NA	TGTGCCAGCAGCGCAGGGGGGCAGTTGATGTACAATGAGCAGTTCTTC	CASSAGGQLMYNEQFF
TRBJ2-7	TRBV7-3	NA	TRBD1	TGTGCCAGCAGCCACTTCGGGACAGGGATCAACGAGCAGTACTTC	CASSHFGTGINEQYF
TRBJ1-5	TRBV15	NA	TRBD1	TGTGCCACCAGCCGGGGGACAGGGAAGTCTCAGCCCCAGCATTTT	CATSRGTGKSQPQHF
TRBJ2-5	TRBV7-9	NA	TRBD2	TGTGCCAGCAGCTTCTCCCAGACGGGGGGGGAGACCCAGTACTTC	CASSFSQTGGETQYF
TRBJ2-3	TRBV19	NA	NA	TGTGCCAGTAGTATCAGGGGTGGCACAGATACGCAGTATTTT	CASSIRGGTDTQYF
TRBJ1-1	TRBV3-1/TRBV3-2	NA	TRBD1	TGTGCCAGCAGCCAAAGGACAGGGTGGGGTACTGAAGCTTTCTTT	CASSQRTGWGTEAFF
TRBJ2-3	TRBV3-1/TRBV3-2	NA	NA	TGTGCCAGCAGCGAAACGAGCGCGCAGTATTTT	CASSETSAQYF
TRBJ2-1	TRBV14	NA	TRBD2	TGTGCCAGCAGCCCCCGGTGGGAGGGGAATGAGCAGTTCTTC	CASSPRWEGNEQFF
TRBJ1-5	TRBV20-1	NA	NA	TGCAGTGCTAGCGGGAGTCAGCCCCAGCATTTT	CSASGSQPQHF
TRBJ1-4	TRBV4-3	few	NA	TGCGCCAGCAGCCAAGATCGAGCAGCACAGGCAAATGAAAAACTGTTTTTT	CASSQDRAAQANEKLFF
TRBJ1-1	TRBV30	NA	NA	TGTGCCTGGAGTGTATCTTTTGGGAGATCCACTGAAGCTTTCTTT	CAWSVSFGRSTEAFF
TRBJ1-5	TRBV19	few	NA	TGTGCCAGTATCGTGGGCGTCGGTAGCAATCAGCCCCAGCATTTT	CASIVGVGSNQPQHF
TRBJ2-3	TRBV5-6	NA	NA	TGTGCCAGCAGCTTTTTACAGGGCACAGATACGCAGTATTTT	CASSFLQGTDTQYF
TRBJ1-2	TRBV7-9	NA	NA	TGTGCCAGCAGCTTAGACCAGACTAACTATGGCTACACCTTC	CASSLDQTNYGYTF
TRBJ2-7	TRBV28	NA	NA	TGTGCCAGCAGTCCCCCTATGGACACCTACGAGCAGTACTTC	CASSPPMDTYEQYF
TRBJ2-1	TRBV11-3	NA	TRBD2	TGTGCCAGCAGCTTAACATCTAGCGGGAGTGATGAGCAGTTCTTC	CASSLTSSGSDEQFF
TRBJ2-2	TRBV2	NA	NA	TGTGCCAGCAGGAGGCAGGGCCCCGGGGAGCTGTTTTTT	CASRRQGPGELFF
TRBJ2-7	TRBV11-2	NA	NA	TGTGCCAGCAGCTTCCTGGGTAAGGGAGAGACCTACGAGCAGTACTTC	CASSFLGKGETYEQYF
TRBJ2-1	TRBV19	NA	TRBD2	TGTGCCAGTAGGGGTGCGGGAGCAACCTACAATGAGCAGTTCTTC	CASRGAGATYNEQFF
TRBJ2-7	TRBV13	NA	NA	TGTGCCAGCAGCCCAACCGCGAGCTACGAGCAGTACTTC	CASSPTASYEQYF
TRBJ1-2	TRBV5-6	NA	TRBD1	TGTGCCAGCACCTCAGCGGACAGGGGGGTTTATGGCTACACCTTC	CASTSADRGVYGYTF
TRBJ2-5	TRBV18	NA	TRBD1	TGTGCCAGCTCACCAACCGTTGGGACAGGGGGCCCAGAGACCCAGTACTTC	CASSPTVGTGGPETQYF
TRBJ2-3	TRBV21-1	NA	NA	TGTGCCAGCAGCAAAGGGTTGCGACGGGAGATAACAGATACGCAGTATTTT	CASSKGLRREITDTQYF
TRBJ1-1	TRBV30	NA	NA	TGTGCCTGGAGTGCTAACAGACAGGATCCTGAAGCTTTCTTT	CAWSANRQDPEAFF
TRBJ2-5	TRBV5-4	NA	TRBD1	TGTGCCAGCAGCTCCACAGGGGGCGCCGAGACCCAGTACTTC	CASSSTGGAETQYF
TRBJ1-2	TRBV5-4	NA	NA	TGTGCCAGCAGCTCCCAGGGGTTCTATGGCTACACCTTC	CASSSQGFYGYTF
TRBJ2-7	TRBV7-9	NA	TRBD1	TGTGCCAGCAGCTCGATTAGGACAGGGGGAACCTACGAGCAGTACTTC	CASSSIRTGGTYEQYF
TRBJ2-7	TRBV27	NA	NA	TGTGCCAGCAGTTCTCTGGGACTGCCTTACGAGCAGTACTTC	CASSSLGLPYEQYF
TRBJ2-7	TRBV4-3	NA	TRBD1	TGCGCCAGCAGCCAAGAGGACAGGGGGTACGAGCAGTACTTC	CASSQEDRGYEQYF
TRBJ2-2	TRBV30	NA	TRBD1	TGTGCCTGGAGTGTTGGTAGAGGGGGCTCCGGGGAGCTGTTTTTT	CAWSVGRGGSGELFF
TRBJ2-1	TRBV5-4	NA	TRBD1	TGTGCCAGCAGCTTGCCGGGACAGGGGTTAGATGAGCAGTTCTTC	CASSLPGQGLDEQFF
TRBJ1-1	TRBV14	few	NA	TGTGCCAGCAGACACCAGGAGAACACTGAAGCTTTCTTT	CASRHQENTEAFF
TRBJ2-7	TRBV18	NA	NA	TGTGCCAGCTCGGGCTCTTCCTACGAGCAGTACTTC	CASSGSSYEQYF
TRBJ1-1	TRBV19	NA	NA	TGTGCCAGTCGGTCTGCTCTTGGGAACACTGAAGCTTTCTTT	CASRSALGNTEAFF
TRBJ1-1	TRBV14	NA	NA	TGTGCCAGCAGCCAAGGGCAGTTCACTGAAGCTTTCTTT	CASSQGQFTEAFF
TRBJ2-5	TRBV18	NA	NA	TGTGCCAGCTCACGGACAGACCAAGAGACCCAGTACTTC	CASSRTDQETQYF
TRBJ2-1	TRBV7-3	once	NA	TGTGCCAGCAGCTTAGTAGCTTACAATGAGCAGTTCTTC	CASSLVAYNEQFF
TRBJ2-2	TRBV28	NA	TRBD1	TGTGCCAGCCAACGGGACAGGGTGTACGGGGAGCTGTTTTTT	CASQRDRVYGELFF
TRBJ2-1	TRBV14	NA	NA	TGTGCCAGCAGCCAAGTATTCGGGAATGAGCAGTTCTTC	CASSQVFGNEQFF
TRBJ1-4	TRBV6-5	NA	TRBD1	TGTGCCAGCAGTTACTCAGGGGGCGCGCGGGAAAAACTGTTTTTT	CASSYSGGAREKLFF
TRBJ2-3	TRBV11-2	NA	TRBD2	TGTGCCAGCACCTGGACTAGCGGGATTGTAGGGGATACGCAGTATTTT	CASTWTSGIVGDTQYF
TRBJ2-1	TRBV11-2	NA	NA	TGTGCCAGCAGCACCAATCGAGGCTACCACGTCAGAGAGCAGTTCTTC	CASSTNRGYHVREQFF
TRBJ2-1	TRBV19	few	TRBD2	TGTGCCAGTAGTATAGAGTTGTCGGGACTAGCACCGTTCTTC	CASSIELSGLAPFF
TRBJ1-1	TRBV15	NA	TRBD1	TGTGCCACCAGCAGTATGCGGACAGGTTCTATGAACACTGAAGCTTTCTTT	CATSSMRTGSMNTEAFF
TRBJ2-5	TRBV6-5	NA	TRBD2	TGTGCCAGCCGGTCCACGCGGGAGTCGCGAGAGACCCAGTACTTC	CASRSTRESRETQYF
TRBJ2-7	TRBV25-1	NA	NA	TGTGCCAGCAGTGATTTTGGGGGGGAGCAGTACTTC	CASSDFGGEQYF
TRBJ1-4	TRBV7-9	NA	NA	TGTGCCAGCAGCTTAGTGCGCTCTCCTAATGAAAAACTGTTTTTT	CASSLVRSPNEKLFF
TRBJ2-2	TRBV5-4	NA	TRBD2	TGTGCCAGCGAGTCGGGGGGACTCCGCTCCACCGGGGAGCTGTTTTTT	CASESGGLRSTGELFF
TRBJ2-2	TRBV30	NA	TRBD2	TGTGCCTGGAGTCTGCCGGGACTACGTAGGGAGCTGTTTTTT	CAWSLPGLRRELFF
TRBJ1-4	TRBV5-1	few	TRBD1	TGCGCCAGCAGCCCCTCCCCACAGGGGCTACAGTCGCATGAAAAACTGTTTTTT	CASSPSPQGLQSHEKLFF
TRBJ2-1	TRBV6-2/TRBV6-3	few	NA	TGTGCCAGCAGTTCCAGGGCTAATGAGCAGTTCTTC	CASSSRANEQFF
TRBJ2-7	TRBV2	NA	TRBD1	TGTGCCAGCAGACAAGGGACAGGGAAAGTCGACGAGCAGTACTTC	CASRQGTGKVDEQYF